Sequencing of this T cell receptor beta chain was carried out in a study of cytomegalovirus exposure and HLA in healthy donors (dated by TCRdb to between 2016 and 2019). At the level of the whole study: An earlier analysis of several hundred of the donors reported approximately 280 Gb of sequence data and some 110 million unique TCR beta sequences obtained from about 170 million T cells. An early release that covered around 590 HLA-typed donors contained about 300 gigabases of sequencing data and some 87 million unique TCR sequences. Of the roughly 400 genotyped donors, roughly 76% were placed in the genetic ancestry cluster associated with self-reported Caucasian donors. The study aimed to test whether cataloging public T cell receptors could reveal signatures of past pathogen exposure. The study used immunosequencing to profile the T cell repertoires of some 600 subjects and linked those repertoires to cytomegalovirus serostatus. Along with the approximately 670-subject first cohort, a separate validation cohort of over a hundred different subjects was used. High-throughput TCR immunosequencing, statistical association of individual TCRs with disease status, and machine learning were combined to predict cytomegalovirus infection status. A later analysis re-examined previously published TCR beta repertoires from more than 550 donors and added high-resolution HLA genotyping to investigate patterns of TCR occurrence. In the later analysis, no new phenotypic data were used to find candidate immune exposures; instead, reliance was placed on TCR beta sequences and their occurrence across donors. To decide whether each TCR beta V gene segment behaved as functional or pseudogenic, an earlier analysis of nearly 600 of the donors relied on high-throughput TCR beta sequencing. Alongside the repertoire data, information on donor age, sex, ethnicity and CMV serostatus was compiled. A later genetic analysis took genome-wide SNP genotypes for about 55% of the 666 donors and used that subset as a discovery cohort. All discovery cohort repertoires had been generated on a single sequencing platform. HLA typing included class I and class II loci at four-digit resolution. The number of typed donors differed by locus: about 629-630 for A, B, C, DRB1 and DQB1; 500 to 550 for DQA1; some 610 for DPA1; and some 450 for DPB1. Four or five DR-DQ haplotypes were handled as single units for association and clustering because linkage in the cohort was strong. On average, approximately 250,000 unique TCR beta nucleotide sequences were sequenced per donor among roughly 430 genotyped donors of the cohort, with roughly 18% of those sequences being non-productive. What the study reported, not specific to this receptor: An earlier analysis of around 600 of the donors showed that most TCR beta V segments appeared in productive rearrangements either about 87% or about 30% of the time, which broadly matched IMGT annotations. Some IMGT-functional V segments, including TRBV6-2 and TRBV6-3, could not be told apart with the 87-base-pair reads, so those segments were excluded. Across donors, most TCR sequences were observed very rarely, whereas some public TCRs were present in many individuals. In vitro tests confirmed that three of the cytomegalovirus-associated TCR beta chains recognize cytomegalovirus antigens. A further reported finding was that TCR beta sequences accurately predicted the HLA-A and HLA-B alleles for most subjects in the first cohort. In a later analysis, HLA-associated TCR beta chains showed more clonal expansion and lower generation probabilities than non-associated chains that were equally common. A total of 164 TCR beta chains were listed by the study as associated with cytomegalovirus. Only TCR beta chains were sequenced in this cohort, and the absence of alpha or paired-chain data limited detectable features. The authors suggested that the approach could potentially be extended to other disease states and immunological phenotypes. A group of highly shared sequence variants was considered likely to be a technical artifact of the sequencing pipeline. Because HLA typing was missing for some donors at each locus, association tests included only the typed subset. Assigning TCR associations to individual alleles was difficult when HLA alleles, especially DR and DQ, strongly co-occurred. According to a later analysis, TCR association rates differed among HLA loci, with DRB1 alleles showing the most associated TCRs and HLA-C alleles showing the fewest. The earlier analysis of approximately 540 of the donors excluded 15 to 20 rarely observed V segments, including chromosome 9 orphons, because counts were too low. In a later genetic analysis, a missense DCLRE1C variant was associated with V-gene and J-gene trimming of TCR beta chains, and the association was replicated in an independent cohort. Roughly uniform sequencing depth across donors was assumed in presence/absence analyses, although this assumption may not hold. Correlated functional status among segregating V segments might be attributable to linkage disequilibrium, but an unknown experimental factor could not be ruled out. CMV serostatus was the only immune exposure information available for the cohort. Compared with the approximately 670-donor mean, donors in an Asian-associated ancestry cluster had fewer N-insertions in productive TCRs, according to a later genetic analysis. A later analysis associated 17,000 or so TCR beta sequences with specific HLA alleles at a false discovery rate of 0.05. A later analysis found that most CMV-associated TCR beta chains appeared HLA-restricted, with HLA associations seemingly driven largely by CMV exposure. Several of the top co-occurrence clusters appeared to be linked to parvovirus B19, influenza, CMV and Epstein-Barr virus, according to a later analysis. The classifier was reported to diagnose cytomegalovirus status with high specificity and sensitivity in both the original cohort and the validation cohort.

Ends trimmed: V by 6 bases, J by 5 bases; bases unmatched to a gene: 9. Taken from cysteine to phenylalanine, the CDR3 has 15 residues. The DNA shown is the 45-base CDR3, in frame from base 1. In the germline V gene, CDR1 corresponds to MNHEY and CDR2 to SVGAGI. As concerns this clone: Its specific antigen is unknown. Within one base of it there is no much larger clone, and no base qualities were kept.

Libraries were made using the immunoSEQ multiplex PCR assay. For the multiplex PCR, a mixture combining 60 forward primers for TCR Vbeta segments and 13 reverse primers for TCR Jbeta segments was used. A multiplex PCR assay on genomic DNA amplified the CDR3 region of rearranged TCR beta genes. The Illumina HiSeq System was used to sequence the amplified TCR beta libraries as 87-base-pair reads. From the authors' description of their analysis: Across the 670 or so repertoires, a later analysis counted some 81 million unique TCR beta chains, 8.5 million to 12 million of which were shared by at least two donors. Raw reads were error-corrected and collapsed into unique sequences with a nearest-neighbor algorithm that merged closely related sequences to remove PCR and sequencing errors. To assign V, D and J gene segments, CDR3 sequences were aligned to IMGT reference sequences. Each retained sequence needed at least a six-nucleotide match to both a V gene segment and a J gene segment. Rearrangements were called productive when the CDR3 lacked stop codons and stayed in frame with V and J; all others were non-productive. CDR3 was defined according to IMGT convention as the region running from the second conserved V-encoded cysteine to the conserved J-encoded phenylalanine. In an earlier analysis of roughly 610 of the donors, sequences lacking an unambiguous match to a single V gene segment were excluded. In an earlier analysis of some 590 of the donors, V segments were called functional above 56.7% productive rearrangements and were called segregating when the between-donor standard deviation exceeded 5%. To diagnose cytomegalovirus status from the catalog of TCR beta chain sequences, a statistical classification framework was built. In a later analysis, TCR nucleotide sequences were compared against IMGT/GENE-DB human TR gene sequences so that V and J genes could be assigned. In a later analysis, CDR3 sequences and most-parsimonious VDJ recombination scenarios were assigned using the TCRdist pipeline. In a later analysis, each TCR beta chain was defined by its CDR3 amino acid sequence together with its V-gene family, and reads lacking a unique V-gene family were excluded. As a way to deal with suspected cross-contamination and a sequencing artifact, a later analysis dropped roughly 600 nucleotide sequences that were highly shared and had low generation probability. For each public chain, a later analysis derived a clonal expansion index from normalized ranks of inferred template counts within each repertoire. Generation probabilities in a later analysis came from a VDJ recombination model fitted to out-of-frame rearrangements, and those results were checked against IGoR. In a later analysis, TCR-TCR, TCR-HLA and TCR-CMV co-occurrence was scored with hypergeometric tests, and a repertoire-size bias correction was applied to TCR pairs. To estimate false discovery rates, a later analysis permuted the HLA or CMV assignments 20 times. In a later analysis, co-occurring TCRs were grouped using DBSCAN, with TCRdist sequence similarity added in when clustering inside HLA-allele-positive subsets. For co-occurrence clustering, repertoires with fewer than 30,000 or more than 120,000 public chains were excluded, along with a handful of repertoires with anomalous nucleotide sharing. As stored in TCRdb, this immuneACCESS dataset retains in-frame rearrangements with V and J assigned. A fraction of the clones does not appear; measured against another copy, unresolved V genes explain less than half of the discrepancy, and the remainder lacks a known reason. Clonal size and the V and J genes are those of that table, whereas D and trimming came from the DNA. The sample table shows 150,000 or so clones, and more than 75% are seen once. Of the sample, more than 2.5% falls within the top ten clones.

The cohort comprised several hundred healthy bone marrow donors. At the time of sampling, every cohort member was nominally healthy, though immune exposures that went unrecorded were likely present. The donor was CMV seropositive and belonged to the group of 250 to 300 seropositive cohort members. A peripheral blood sample was provided by each donor, and peripheral blood mononuclear cells were used for TCR beta sequencing. Genomic DNA was extracted from the blood cell samples with the Qiagen DNeasy Blood Extraction Kit. The specimen was PBMCs. The chain is encoded by TRBV6-5 joined to TRBJ1-2, with TRBD1 matching 10 junction bases. This sequence originates from a man in his late teens or twenties in good health and CMV-seropositive. The bases read TGTGCCAGCAGACCCCCGGGACAGGGGTTGTATGGCTACACCTTC. This is translated as CASRPPGQGLYGYTF.